This is a list of T cell receptor beta chains from one sample in a study of response to subunit inactivated influenza vaccine. TCRdb redid the calling of the RT-PCR reads with MiXCR, one entry per CDR3 protein. The sample has around 850,000 distinct CDR3 sequences; about 18% are singletons. The specimen was PBMCs from blood, collected roughly 5 days after vaccination. These TCRs come from a man in his fifties or sixties who received an inactivated influenza vaccine. Both conserved end residues are part of each CDR3. Fields, in order: CDR3 DNA, CDR3 protein, D gene, V gene, clone size, J gene. The D gene is left open where the match is weak. Only some rows state a clone size, as once, few, many or a class for expanded clones.

cdr3_nt: TGCGCCAGCAGCCAGGGGGGGGCATCTCGCACAGATACGCAGTATTTT; cdr3_aa: CASSQGGASRTDTQYF; d_call: NA; v_call: TRBV4-3; clone_size: NA; j_call: TRBJ2-3
cdr3_nt: TGTGCCAGCTCGGCAGCCGCAGCCCATGGCTACACCTTC; cdr3_aa: CASSAAAAHGYTF; d_call: NA; v_call: TRBV6-1; clone_size: NA; j_call: TRBJ1-2
cdr3_nt: TGTGCCAGCAGCTTGGAGACTGCCTCCTATGGCTACACCTTC; cdr3_aa: CASSLETASYGYTF; d_call: NA; v_call: TRBV5-6; clone_size: many; j_call: TRBJ1-2
cdr3_nt: TGCAGTGCTAGAGATCCTTCAACTAATGAAAAACTGTTTTTT; cdr3_aa: CSARDPSTNEKLFF; d_call: NA; v_call: TRBV20-1; clone_size: NA; j_call: TRBJ1-4
cdr3_nt: TGTGCCATCAGTGAGGGCGGTGAAGCTTTCTTT; cdr3_aa: CAISEGGEAFF; d_call: NA; v_call: TRBV10-3; clone_size: NA; j_call: TRBJ1-1
cdr3_nt: TGTGCCAGCAGCCCGGGACAGGACCCCACAGATACGCAGTATTTT; cdr3_aa: CASSPGQDPTDTQYF; d_call: TRBD1; v_call: TRBV3-1; clone_size: few; j_call: TRBJ2-3
cdr3_nt: TGTGCCAGCAGCGACAGGGTGCTAAACAATGAGCAGTTCTTC; cdr3_aa: CASSDRVLNNEQFF; d_call: TRBD1; v_call: TRBV12-3/TRBV12-4; clone_size: few; j_call: TRBJ2-1
cdr3_nt: TGCAGTGCTAGTAATTCTGGGGGGCGAGCGAGTCAGCCCCAGCATTTT; cdr3_aa: CSASNSGGRASQPQHF; d_call: NA; v_call: TRBV20-1; clone_size: few; j_call: TRBJ1-5
cdr3_nt: TGTGCCAGCAGCCAAGAAGCCCGCTCCGGGGTTAATTCACCCCTCCACTTT; cdr3_aa: CASSQEARSGVNSPLHF; d_call: NA; v_call: TRBV4-2; clone_size: NA; j_call: TRBJ1-6
cdr3_nt: TGCAGCGTTGAGCTAGCGGGAGTTCGGGAGACCCAGTACTTC; cdr3_aa: CSVELAGVRETQYF; d_call: TRBD2; v_call: TRBV29-1; clone_size: NA; j_call: TRBJ2-5
cdr3_nt: TGTGCCATCAGTGGACAGGGAAACTCCTACGAGCAGTACTTC; cdr3_aa: CAISGQGNSYEQYF; d_call: TRBD1; v_call: TRBV10-3; clone_size: few; j_call: TRBJ2-7
cdr3_nt: TGCGCCAGCAGCCAAGATGCCCCCTCTAGCGGGGGGGCCATAGGCACAGATACGCAGTATTTT; cdr3_aa: CASSQDAPSSGGAIGTDTQYF; d_call: TRBD2; v_call: TRBV4-1; clone_size: NA; j_call: TRBJ2-3
cdr3_nt: TGTGCCAGCACGGACGGGACTAGCGGGAGGAGCTCCTACAATGAGCAGTTCTTC; cdr3_aa: CASTDGTSGRSSYNEQFF; d_call: TRBD2; v_call: TRBV7-8; clone_size: NA; j_call: TRBJ2-1
cdr3_nt: TGTGCCAGCAGTGATGGACAGGGGAACATCTATGAGCAGTTCTTC; cdr3_aa: CASSDGQGNIYEQFF; d_call: TRBD1; v_call: TRBV2; clone_size: few; j_call: TRBJ2-1
cdr3_nt: TGTGCCAGCAGCTTAGTTAGGGGGTCCTACGAGCAGTACTTC; cdr3_aa: CASSLVRGSYEQYF; d_call: NA; v_call: TRBV7-2; clone_size: many; j_call: TRBJ2-7
cdr3_nt: TGTGCCAGCACCCTAGGCAGGGGGCTATCCTACGAGCAGTACTTC; cdr3_aa: CASTLGRGLSYEQYF; d_call: TRBD1; v_call: TRBV6-1; clone_size: once; j_call: TRBJ2-7
cdr3_nt: TGCAGCGCCCTCGTGGGCGCGGAGACCCAGTACTTC; cdr3_aa: CSALVGAETQYF; d_call: NA; v_call: TRBV29-1; clone_size: NA; j_call: TRBJ2-5
cdr3_nt: TGCGCCAGCAGCCATTATGGCAGACGAGAGACCCAGTACTTC; cdr3_aa: CASSHYGRRETQYF; d_call: NA; v_call: TRBV4-1; clone_size: NA; j_call: TRBJ2-5
cdr3_nt: TGTGCCAGCACCCCCCCCGGCACCTACGAGCAGTACTTC; cdr3_aa: CASTPPGTYEQYF; d_call: NA; v_call: TRBV28; clone_size: NA; j_call: TRBJ2-7
cdr3_nt: TGTGCCAGCAGCCAAGTAGGACTAGCGGGAGAATCCTACGAGCAGTACTTC; cdr3_aa: CASSQVGLAGESYEQYF; d_call: TRBD2; v_call: TRBV4-2; clone_size: few; j_call: TRBJ2-7
cdr3_nt: TGTGCCAGCAGTTACTCGCCGGACAGTACCTACGAGCAGTACTTC; cdr3_aa: CASSYSPDSTYEQYF; d_call: NA; v_call: TRBV6-5; clone_size: NA; j_call: TRBJ2-7
cdr3_nt: TGTGCCAGCAGCTCAACTAGGGCCAATGAGCAGTTCTTC; cdr3_aa: CASSSTRANEQFF; d_call: NA; v_call: TRBV11-2; clone_size: NA; j_call: TRBJ2-1
cdr3_nt: TGTGCCAGCAGCCAAGAGGCAGACGCGCGAAACACCGGGGAGCTGTTTTTT; cdr3_aa: CASSQEADARNTGELFF; d_call: NA; v_call: TRBV4-2; clone_size: NA; j_call: TRBJ2-2
cdr3_nt: TGTGCCAGCAGAGACAACGGTCAGCCCCAGCATTTT; cdr3_aa: CASRDNGQPQHF; d_call: NA; v_call: TRBV7-2; clone_size: NA; j_call: TRBJ1-5
cdr3_nt: TGTGCCAGCAGCTTTCACGGCACAGATACGCAGTATTTT; cdr3_aa: CASSFHGTDTQYF; d_call: NA; v_call: TRBV7-9; clone_size: few; j_call: TRBJ2-3
cdr3_nt: TGCGCCAGCAGCGGAACAGCGTACACTGAAGCTTTCTTT; cdr3_aa: CASSGTAYTEAFF; d_call: NA; v_call: TRBV12-1; clone_size: NA; j_call: TRBJ1-1
cdr3_nt: TGCAGTGCTAGAGATCAATACAGGGGTGGGACAGATACGCAGTATTTT; cdr3_aa: CSARDQYRGGTDTQYF; d_call: TRBD1; v_call: TRBV20-1; clone_size: many; j_call: TRBJ2-3
cdr3_nt: TGTGCCAGCAGCCCCCGGGTACCAACCTACGAGCAGTACTTC; cdr3_aa: CASSPRVPTYEQYF; d_call: NA; v_call: TRBV7-9; clone_size: many; j_call: TRBJ2-7
cdr3_nt: TGCAGTGCTAGAGATGGGCAGAAAACGAACACTGAAGCTTTCTTT; cdr3_aa: CSARDGQKTNTEAFF; d_call: NA; v_call: TRBV20-1; clone_size: NA; j_call: TRBJ1-1
cdr3_nt: TGCGCCAGCAGCCAGTCCCCACTGCTAGCGGGCACTGGGAATGAGCAGTTCTTC; cdr3_aa: CASSQSPLLAGTGNEQFF; d_call: TRBD2; v_call: TRBV4-3; clone_size: NA; j_call: TRBJ2-1
cdr3_nt: TGTGCCAGCGACGGGGGGCGCGGTGTCACTGAAGCTTTCTTT; cdr3_aa: CASDGGRGVTEAFF; d_call: NA; v_call: TRBV7-2; clone_size: few; j_call: TRBJ1-1
cdr3_nt: TGTGCCATCAGTGAGTCTGGACGGGGACTGTTTTTT; cdr3_aa: CAISESGRGLFF; d_call: NA; v_call: TRBV10-3; clone_size: NA; j_call: TRBJ1-4
cdr3_nt: TGCGCCAGCAGCCAAGTGGACGGCGCCTACGAGCAGTACTTC; cdr3_aa: CASSQVDGAYEQYF; d_call: NA; v_call: TRBV4-3; clone_size: many; j_call: TRBJ2-7
cdr3_nt: TGTGCCAGCAGTACCCACGGGGGTAGCAATCAGCCCCAGCATTTT; cdr3_aa: CASSTHGGSNQPQHF; d_call: NA; v_call: TRBV6-2/TRBV6-3; clone_size: NA; j_call: TRBJ1-5
cdr3_nt: TGCAGCGTTTACCAGGGGGAGTCTAATGAAAAACTGTTTTTT; cdr3_aa: CSVYQGESNEKLFF; d_call: TRBD1; v_call: TRBV29-1; clone_size: once; j_call: TRBJ1-4
cdr3_nt: TGTGCCACCAGCAGAGGTAGCGGCAGCTCCTACAATGAGCAGTTCTTC; cdr3_aa: CATSRGSGSSYNEQFF; d_call: NA; v_call: TRBV15; clone_size: NA; j_call: TRBJ2-1
cdr3_nt: TGTGCCAGCAGTCTCGACAGGGGCACGGGTGCGGCTTCCGAGCAGTACTTC; cdr3_aa: CASSLDRGTGAASEQYF; d_call: TRBD1; v_call: TRBV28; clone_size: many; j_call: TRBJ2-7
cdr3_nt: TGTGCCAGCGGGGACAGGGGGCCTTACAATGAGCAGTTCTTC; cdr3_aa: CASGDRGPYNEQFF; d_call: TRBD1; v_call: TRBV12-3/TRBV12-4; clone_size: many; j_call: TRBJ2-1
cdr3_nt: TGTGCCAGCAGTCAAACCAACGGGGAGACCCAGTACTTC; cdr3_aa: CASSQTNGETQYF; d_call: NA; v_call: TRBV12-3/TRBV12-4; clone_size: NA; j_call: TRBJ2-5
cdr3_nt: TGTGCCAGCAGCTTAAATCAGGGGGCACATAACTATGGCTACACCTTC; cdr3_aa: CASSLNQGAHNYGYTF; d_call: TRBD1; v_call: TRBV11-2; clone_size: NA; j_call: TRBJ1-2
cdr3_nt: TGTGCCAGCAGTCCCCTACAGGGCCATGAGCAGTTCTTC; cdr3_aa: CASSPLQGHEQFF; d_call: NA; v_call: TRBV12-3/TRBV12-4; clone_size: few; j_call: TRBJ2-1
cdr3_nt: TGTGCCAGCAGTTTCGGGGGGCGGGACACTGAAGCTTTCTTT; cdr3_aa: CASSFGGRDTEAFF; d_call: NA; v_call: TRBV12-3/TRBV12-4; clone_size: NA; j_call: TRBJ1-1
cdr3_nt: TGTGCCAGCAGGACCGATGAGACCCAGTACTTC; cdr3_aa: CASRTDETQYF; d_call: NA; v_call: TRBV11-2; clone_size: few; j_call: TRBJ2-5
cdr3_nt: TGCGCCAGCAGCTTCAGGCGGGAGGGCCTCAATGAGCAGTTCTTC; cdr3_aa: CASSFRREGLNEQFF; d_call: TRBD2; v_call: TRBV5-1; clone_size: NA; j_call: TRBJ2-1
cdr3_nt: TGTGCCAGCACCCAAGGAAGGGGCATAAATTCACCCCTCCACTTT; cdr3_aa: CASTQGRGINSPLHF; d_call: NA; v_call: TRBV12-3/TRBV12-4; clone_size: few; j_call: TRBJ1-6
cdr3_nt: TGTGCCATCAGTGAGTCGAAAAGTCCATCCTGGCGTCGGTTCTTC; cdr3_aa: CAISESKSPSWRRFF; d_call: NA; v_call: TRBV10-3; clone_size: few; j_call: TRBJ2-1
cdr3_nt: TGCAGCGCAGGAACAGGGGGCGACACCGGGGAGCTGTTTTTT; cdr3_aa: CSAGTGGDTGELFF; d_call: TRBD1; v_call: TRBV29-1; clone_size: NA; j_call: TRBJ2-2
cdr3_nt: TGTGCCAGCAGTTACGCACCGGGACAGATGAACACTGAAGCTTTCTTT; cdr3_aa: CASSYAPGQMNTEAFF; d_call: TRBD1; v_call: TRBV6-5; clone_size: NA; j_call: TRBJ1-1
cdr3_nt: TGTGCCACCAGCAGAGATCGGGGCTTCGGCTACACCTTC; cdr3_aa: CATSRDRGFGYTF; d_call: NA; v_call: TRBV15; clone_size: NA; j_call: TRBJ1-2
cdr3_nt: TGCAGTGCTACGTTCGCGAGGCTGGGGGAGCTGTTTTTT; cdr3_aa: CSATFARLGELFF; d_call: NA; v_call: TRBV20-1; clone_size: few; j_call: TRBJ2-2
cdr3_nt: TGCAGCGTGGTAGGTTGGCACCCCGCGTCCAAAAACATTCAGTACTTC; cdr3_aa: CSVVGWHPASKNIQYF; d_call: NA; v_call: TRBV29-1; clone_size: NA; j_call: TRBJ2-4
cdr3_nt: TGTGCCAGCAGTACTACAGGGGTACGATCACCCCTCCACTTT; cdr3_aa: CASSTTGVRSPLHF; d_call: TRBD1; v_call: TRBV12-3/TRBV12-4; clone_size: few; j_call: TRBJ1-6
cdr3_nt: TGCGCCAGCAGTCAGGGACAGGGGATACAAGAGACCCAGTACTTC; cdr3_aa: CASSQGQGIQETQYF; d_call: TRBD1; v_call: TRBV5-1; clone_size: few; j_call: TRBJ2-5
cdr3_nt: TGCGCCAGCAGCTTGTTCAGGGGCCCAGGACCCACTGAAGCTTTCTTT; cdr3_aa: CASSLFRGPGPTEAFF; d_call: NA; v_call: TRBV5-1; clone_size: few; j_call: TRBJ1-1
cdr3_nt: TGTGCCACCAGTGACCCCGGGACAGGGGATCGGGCAGATACGCAGTATTTT; cdr3_aa: CATSDPGTGDRADTQYF; d_call: TRBD1; v_call: TRBV24-1; clone_size: many; j_call: TRBJ2-3
cdr3_nt: TGTGCCAGCGGTCCCGTCCTAGCGGGAGGTCCGGAGACCCAGTACTTC; cdr3_aa: CASGPVLAGGPETQYF; d_call: TRBD2; v_call: TRBV28; clone_size: NA; j_call: TRBJ2-5
cdr3_nt: TGTGCCAGCAGTTACAGAAGACAGGGAGACTACGAGCAGTACTTC; cdr3_aa: CASSYRRQGDYEQYF; d_call: TRBD1; v_call: TRBV6-2/TRBV6-3; clone_size: NA; j_call: TRBJ2-7
cdr3_nt: TGCAGTGCTAGAGGGGGAGCGGGAGGGGGCACAGATACGCAGTATTTT; cdr3_aa: CSARGGAGGGTDTQYF; d_call: TRBD2; v_call: TRBV20-1; clone_size: NA; j_call: TRBJ2-3